A selection of T cell receptor beta chains follows, all from one sample in a study of control samples from healthy donors and cancer patients. Some clones are missing from TCRdb's copy, which holds only in-frame ones; the method was immunoSEQ multiplex PCR. This sample has under 65,000 clones, with 75% to 95% found just once. Source material: PBMCs. Receptors were obtained from a woman between 50 and 59 years old with colorectal cancer. The CDR3 runs from the conserved cysteine through the conserved F or W. Each record gives: V gene, J gene, CDR3 protein.

>TRBV6-5|TRBJ2-6
CASSPQTSGANVLTF
>TRBV29-1|TRBJ2-1
CSVGRRLGSYNEQFF
>TRBV4-1|TRBJ1-4
CASSQGRSWTNEKLFF
>TRBV28|TRBJ2-4
CASSLYSRGANIQYF
>TRBV7-6|TRBJ1-3
CASSLGQPSGNTIYF
>TRBV7-3|TRBJ1-1
CASSLSRAGNTEAFF
>TRBV28|TRBJ2-5
CASSPERAGGASETQYF
>TRBV10-3|TRBJ2-1
CASGLAGNNEQFF
>TRBV3-1/TRBV3-2|TRBJ1-5
CASSQRAQGQPQHF
>TRBV5-8|TRBJ1-2
CASSLETGSGYTF
>TRBV30|TRBJ1-2
CAWSVRHRGYGYTF
>TRBV28|TRBJ1-1
CASSFNTGVNTEAFF
>TRBV24-1|TRBJ1-2
CATSDSYYGYTF
>TRBV28|TRBJ2-3
CASSRPPGGSQYF
>TRBV19|TRBJ1-3
CASSIRTGGDTIYF
>TRBV5-8|TRBJ1-1
CASSLARTRLGFF
>TRBV12-3/TRBV12-4|TRBJ1-1
CASGTPNSRAFF
>TRBV19|TRBJ1-1
CASSASRRGTEAFF
>TRBV5-1|TRBJ2-3
CASSLRVLIADTQYF
>TRBV5-1|TRBJ2-2
CASSSSGANTGELFF
>TRBV3-1/TRBV3-2|TRBJ2-1
CASSQGLAGELYNEQFF
>TRBV30|TRBJ1-3
CAWSKGVGNTIYF
>TRBV3-1/TRBV3-2|TRBJ2-1
CASSQDRLPYNEQFF
>TRBV6-1|TRBJ1-4
CASSEVRGATNEKLFF
>TRBV6-2/TRBV6-3|TRBJ2-1
CASSFGSSRYNEQFF
>TRBV27|TRBJ2-1
CASSLSSGGYNEQFF
>TRBV7-9|TRBJ1-2
CASSLDERGGYTF
>TRBV19|TRBJ2-2
CASSIGPSPGELFF
>TRBV6-5|TRBJ2-7
CASKPGLATPYEQYF
>TRBV7-8|TRBJ1-5
CASSLGQGKNQPQHF
>TRBV2|TRBJ2-2
CASGLVGGELFF
>TRBV7-6|TRBJ2-1
CASSLDFNEQFF
>TRBV7-3|TRBJ2-3
CASSPGTSITDTQYF
>TRBV24-1|TRBJ2-7
CATSDTGTAHEQYF
>TRBV7-9|TRBJ1-4
CASSLTGAANEKLFF
>TRBV3-1/TRBV3-2|TRBJ2-7
CASSQDWGTPEQYF
>TRBV2|TRBJ1-5
CASSGQGGNQPQHF
>TRBV3-1/TRBV3-2|TRBJ1-4
CASSQEGGHTEKLFF
>TRBV7-9|TRBJ2-1
CASSLVSGSLYNEQFF
>TRBV19|TRBJ2-7
CASSPAAQGATNYEQYF
>TRBV6-1|TRBJ1-1
CASSEGSMNTEAFF
>TRBV11-2|TRBJ2-1
CASSPSRGGTYNEQFF
>TRBV5-8|TRBJ2-5
CASSLAQTSGGSVETQYF
>TRBV5-4|TRBJ2-5
CASSLGVGGAQETQYF
>TRBV7-2|TRBJ1-1
CASSDRLTQAFF
>TRBV5-1|TRBJ1-1
CASSLEGRQNTEAFF
>TRBV27|TRBJ2-2
CASSSTGGEISGELFF
>TRBV6-5|TRBJ2-7
CASSRDRNEQYF
>TRBV5-1|TRBJ1-1
CASSPPGGAEAFF
>TRBV7-3|TRBJ2-3
CASSLLGEDTQYF
>TRBV6-5|TRBJ2-1
CASQLALSSYNEQFF
>TRBV30|TRBJ1-5
CAWSVTRNQPQHF
>TRBV5-1|TRBJ2-2
CASSWDGGELFF
>TRBV6-6|TRBJ1-5
CASRDRSGGVQPQHF
>TRBV5-1|TRBJ2-2
CASSPTTNTGELFF